One and the same sample provided the 8 T cell receptor beta chains below, sequenced in a study of vaccination effects on CD4 cells after COVID-19. After expansion with viral peptide pools in the ViraFEST assay, antigen-specific CD4+ T cells were sequenced. Following 10 days of culture, CD4+ T cells were isolated. Each participant received a vaccine that was either BNT162b2 or mRNA-1273, given as two doses. Antigen specificity for these receptors is unknown. Clones were read by immunoSEQ multiplex PCR, and TCRdb kept only the in-frame ones, dropping some. The data hold 25,000 to 35,000 clones, with around 79% observed a single time. The sample was CD4+ T cells from PBMCs cultured with HCoV-NL63 spike peptides, taken after COVID-19 vaccination. These receptors were taken from a human donor who received a COVID-19 vaccine.

The chain couples TRBV6-4 to TRBJ2-1, with TRBD1 matching over 7 bases. The CDR3 loop spans 15 amino acids. J gave up 1 base and V 4 bases, and 4 bases lay outside the gene matches. Germline V CDR1 and CDR2: MRHNA, SNTAGT. In nucleotides, the CDR3 is TGTGCCAGCAGTGTACAGGGGTCTTCCTACAATGAGCAGTTCTTC. Translated, it gives CASSVQGSSYNEQFF.

The genes are TRBV5-4 and TRBJ2-5, with D unresolved. Germline CDR1 reads SGHNT; CDR2 reads YYREEE (reference sequence). The CDR3 is made up of 11 amino acids. V was cut by 4 bases and J by 1 base, with 2 bases left in between. This chain's CDR3 is CASSLQETQYF. Written as DNA, the CDR3 is TGTGCCAGCAGCCTCCAAGAGACCCAGTACTTC.

The V gene is TRBV7-2, the J gene TRBJ1-1; D possibly corresponds to TRBD1 (6 bases). The V end was cut by 1 base, the J end by 1 base, with 13 bases between. Germline V gives CDR1 SGHTA, CDR2 FQGNSA. The CDR3 is made up of 16 amino acids. The CDR3 is CASSLDREYRNTEAFF. In DNA form, the CDR3 reads TGTGCCAGCAGCTTAGACAGGGAATATCGGAACACTGAAGCTTTCTTT.

This chain links TRBV6-1 with TRBJ2-5; a possible D gene is TRBD1 (6 bases). With 0 bases removed from V and 2 bases from J, the gap between germline ends came to 22 bases. The CDR3 loop spans 19 amino acids. Looked up from germline, CDR1 is MNHNS and CDR2 is SASEGT. As DNA, the CDR3 is TGTGCCAGCAGTGAAGCCCCTTCCGGGACAACTACCCCTCAAGAGACCCAGTACTTC. This encodes CASSEAPSGTTTPQETQYF.

The V gene is TRBV18, the J gene TRBJ1-1, with a tentative D call TRBD1 (5 bases). Trimming removed 4 bases at V and 0 bases at J, with 12 bases between. This CDR3 is 15 amino acids long. CDR1 and CDR2 (germline): KGHSH, LQKENI. CDR3 amino acids: CASSLREGMNTEAFF. The DNA of the CDR3 is TGTGCCAGCTCACTCAGGGAGGGGATGAACACTGAAGCTTTCTTT.

V and J are TRBV11-3 and TRBJ1-1; D may be TRBD1 (6 bases). V was clipped by 2 bases and J by 5 bases, with 9 bases between them. The CDR3 spans 13 residues. CDR1 and CDR2 from the germline V gene are SGHNT and YENEEA. The CDR3, as DNA: TGTGCCAGCAGCTTAACAGGGAGGACTGAAGCTTTCTTT. Translated: CASSLTGRTEAFF.

V usage is TRBV7-6 and J usage is TRBJ1-2, with D tentatively TRBD1 (5 bases). The CDR3 length is 15 residues. V gave up 5 bases and J gave up 5 bases, with 18 bases separating them. Germline CDR1 reads SGHVS; CDR2 reads FNYEAQ. CDR3 residues: CASSLEPGQGYGYTF. In DNA, the CDR3 is TGTGCCAGCAGCCTCGAACCCGGGCAGGGATATGGCTACACCTTC.

The chain combines TRBV18 with TRBJ1-1; no definite D call. Trimming took 4 bases from V and 1 from J, leaving 7 bases between them. CDR1 and CDR2 (germline): KGHSH, LQKENI. This CDR3 spans 13 amino acids. CDR3 region: CASSRTENTEAFF. The CDR3 DNA is TGTGCCAGCTCACGCACAGAGAACACTGAAGCTTTCTTT. Full variable domain (missing parts from reference TRBV18 and TRBJ1-1): NAGVMQNPRHLVRRRGQEARLRCSPMKGHSHVYWYRQLPEEGLKFMVYLQKENIIDESGMPKERFSAEFPKEGPSILRIQQVVRGDSAAYFCASSRTENTEAFFGQGTRLTVV.